This TCR beta chain was profiled in a study of T-cell memory formation after mild COVID-19. Study-wide context: Clustering of TCRs was largely donor specific.

This clonotype was picked up a small number of times. The antigen remains unidentified. Amplification by 5'RACE using constant-segment primers produced TCR alpha and TCR beta cDNA libraries that carried sample barcodes and UMIs. TCRdb ran MiXCR on the 5' RACE reads and lists one entry per CDR3 protein. Found here are roughly 450,000 distinct CDR3 sequences, 15% to 20% of them singletons; the top ten hold over 9%. Broader study findings: CD8+ contracting clones occupied EMRA, while CD4+ ones occupied mainly CM and EM. Later expanders leaned CD4+, whereas day 15 to 85 contracting clones were balanced CD4/CD8.

Trimming took off 5 bases at V and 4 bases at J, with 18 bases between the two ends. The CDR3 runs to 16 residues. CDR1 is MNHEY and CDR2 is SVGAGI in the germline V gene. The receptor's source is an adult woman who had mild COVID-19 (a few samples of this study predate the infection). Cell type and time point are not known. The sequenced sample consisted of PBMCs or a T cell subset sorted from them (not recorded which). The chain carries TRBV6-5 and TRBJ2-1, with a tentative D call TRBD2 (5 bases). CDR3 region: CASSDLIGVTYNEQFF. CDR3 bases: TGTGCCAGCAGTGACCTGATCGGGGTCACTTACAATGAGCAGTTCTTC.